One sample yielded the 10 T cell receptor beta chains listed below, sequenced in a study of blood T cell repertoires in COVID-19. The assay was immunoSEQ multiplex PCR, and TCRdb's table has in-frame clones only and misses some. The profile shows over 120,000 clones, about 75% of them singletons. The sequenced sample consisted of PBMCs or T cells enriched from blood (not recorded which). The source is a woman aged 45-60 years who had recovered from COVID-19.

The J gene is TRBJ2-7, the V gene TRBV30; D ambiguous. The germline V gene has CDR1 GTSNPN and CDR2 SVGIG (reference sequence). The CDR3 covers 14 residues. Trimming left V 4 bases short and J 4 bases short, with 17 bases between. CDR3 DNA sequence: TGTGCCTGGACTACCCGAGGCAAGAGATACGAGCAGTACTTC. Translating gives CAWTTRGKRYEQYF.

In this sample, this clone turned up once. CDR3 coding DNA: TGTGCCAGCAGCCAATTGGACTCCGCCAATGAGCAGTTCTTC. Residues: CASSQLDSANEQFF. This chain uses TRBV3-1 (or the pseudogene TRBV3-2) with TRBJ2-1; a weak D match, TRBD2 (5 bases). Trimming took off 2 bases at V and 6 bases at J, with 11 bases between the two ends. The germline gives CDR1 LGHDT, CDR2 YNNKEL (reference sequence). The CDR3 extends over 14 amino acids.

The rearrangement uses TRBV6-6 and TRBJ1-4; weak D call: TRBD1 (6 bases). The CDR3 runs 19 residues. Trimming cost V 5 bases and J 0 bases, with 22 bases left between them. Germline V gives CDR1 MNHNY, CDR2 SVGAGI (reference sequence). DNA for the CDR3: TGTGCCAGCAGTCCTCCAATGAACGACAGGACCTCAACTAATGAAAAACTGTTTTTT. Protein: CASSPPMNDRTSTNEKLFF.

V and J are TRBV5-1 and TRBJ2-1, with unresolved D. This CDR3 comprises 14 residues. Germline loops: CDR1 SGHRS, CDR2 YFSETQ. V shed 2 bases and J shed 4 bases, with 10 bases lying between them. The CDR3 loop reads CASSFGQAYNEQFF. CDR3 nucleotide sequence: TGCGCCAGCAGCTTTGGGCAGGCTTACAATGAGCAGTTCTTC.

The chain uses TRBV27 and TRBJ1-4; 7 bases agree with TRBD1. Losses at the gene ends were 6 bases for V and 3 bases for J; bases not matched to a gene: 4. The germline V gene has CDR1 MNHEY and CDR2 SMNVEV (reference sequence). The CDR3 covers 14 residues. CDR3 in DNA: TGTGCCAGCAGGCCGACAGGGTCTAATGAAAAACTGTTTTTT. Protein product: CASRPTGSNEKLFF.

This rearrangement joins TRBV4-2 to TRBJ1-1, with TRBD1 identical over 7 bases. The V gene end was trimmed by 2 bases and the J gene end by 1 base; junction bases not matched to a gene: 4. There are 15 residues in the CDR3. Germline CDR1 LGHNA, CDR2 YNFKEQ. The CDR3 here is CASSQSQGTNTEAFF. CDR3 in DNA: TGTGCCAGCAGCCAATCACAGGGGACGAACACTGAAGCTTTCTTT.

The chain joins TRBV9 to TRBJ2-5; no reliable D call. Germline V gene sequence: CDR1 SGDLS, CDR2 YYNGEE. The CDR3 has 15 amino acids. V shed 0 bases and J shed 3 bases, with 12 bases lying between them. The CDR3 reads CASSVGGSREETQYF. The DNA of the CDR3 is TGTGCCAGCAGCGTAGGAGGTAGCAGAGAAGAGACCCAGTACTTC. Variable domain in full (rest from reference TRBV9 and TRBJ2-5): DSGVTQTPKHLITATGQRVTLRCSPRSGDLSVYWYQQSLDQGLQFLIQYYNGEERAKGNILERFSAQQFPDLHSELNLSSLELGDSALYFCASSVGGSREETQYFGPGTRLLVL.

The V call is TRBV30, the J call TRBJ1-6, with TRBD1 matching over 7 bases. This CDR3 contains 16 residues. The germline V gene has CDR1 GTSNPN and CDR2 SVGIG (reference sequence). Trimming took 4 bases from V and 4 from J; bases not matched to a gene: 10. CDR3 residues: CAWKTGMGLYNSPLHF. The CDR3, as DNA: TGTGCCTGGAAGACAGGGATGGGGCTTTATAATTCACCCCTCCACTTT.

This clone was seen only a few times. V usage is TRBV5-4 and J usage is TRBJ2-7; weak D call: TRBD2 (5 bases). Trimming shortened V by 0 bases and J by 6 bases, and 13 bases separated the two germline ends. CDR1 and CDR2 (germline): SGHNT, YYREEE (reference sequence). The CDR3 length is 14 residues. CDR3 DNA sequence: TGTGCCAGCAGCTTGGATAGACGTGCGGGCGAGCAGTACTTC. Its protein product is CASSLDRRAGEQYF.

The CDR3, as DNA: TGTGCCAGCAGTGAGGGCAGGGGGCCGGAGACCCAGTACTTC. Translating it yields CASSEGRGPETQYF. V gene TRBV2 combines with J gene TRBJ2-5, with 8 nucleotides matching TRBD1. V was pared by 3 bases and J by 5 bases, with 5 bases of the junction left unmatched. CDR1 is SNHLY and CDR2 is FYNNEI in the germline V gene. This CDR3 comprises 14 residues.